These 23 T cell receptor beta chains were sequenced from one sample in a study of a mutant IDH1 vaccine in newly diagnosed glioma. No cognate antigen is known for these TCRs. Sequencing was performed with immunoSEQ multiplex PCR; in TCRdb, only in-frame clones are kept and a portion is missing. This sample carries around 100,000 clones, around nine tenths of them seen once, and the ten largest clones take 0.6% to 0.95%. Time point: week 47, end of study. The vaccine gave 300 ug of a 20-mer mutant IDH1 peptide subcutaneously per dose. The specimen comprised PBMCs, sampled from a glioma patient whose treatment included an IDH1 peptide vaccine. The source of these receptors is a woman aged 45-65 years with glioma.

The V and J genes are TRBV7-3 and TRBJ2-2; 7 bases are shared with TRBD2. Germline lookup yields CDR1 SGHTA and CDR2 FQGTGA. The junction had 8 bases not matched to a gene; V was cut back by 4 bases and J by 6 bases. The CDR3 spans 15 residues. CDR3 DNA sequence: TGTGCCAGCAGCTCCCCCAAGGCGGGGGCCGGGGAGCTGTTTTTT. Translation: CASSSPKAGAGELFF.

The gene calls are TRBV2 and TRBJ2-5; TRBD2 aligns across 8 bases. J gave up 9 bases and V 7 bases, and 7 bases lay outside the gene matches. Germline V lookup: CDR1 SNHLY, CDR2 FYNNEI. The CDR3 has 12 residues. As DNA, the CDR3 is TGTGCCAGCACCCTCACGGGGGGGGCCCAGTACTTC. Translating it yields CASTLTGGAQYF. Combining the CDR3 with reference TRBV2 and TRBJ2-5 gives the whole variable domain EPEVTQTPSHQVTQMGQEVILRCVPISNHLYFYWYRQILGQKVEFLVSFYNNEISEKSEIFDDQFSVERPDGSNFTLKIRSTKLEDSAMYFCASTLTGGAQYFGPGTRLLVL.

This clone was counted only a few times. The chain uses TRBV11-3 and TRBJ2-3; D gene unclear. The V and J ends lost 6 bases and 4 bases respectively, with 11 bases between them. This CDR3 contains 13 residues. Germline assignment: CDR1 SGHNT and CDR2 YENEEA. In DNA, the CDR3 is TGTGCCAGCAGTTCCTACCTGGCAGATACGCAGTATTTT. This translates into CASSSYLADTQYF.

The CDR3 DNA reads TGTGCCAGCAGCCCCGGACAGAACTACGAAGAGCAGTACTTC. This sequence encodes CASSPGQNYEEQYF. This chain uses TRBV7-9 with TRBJ2-7, with D possibly matching TRBD1 (6 bases). The CDR3 length is 14 residues. Germline V CDR1 and CDR2: SEHNR, FQNEAQ (reference sequence). The V end was cut by 5 bases, the J end by 7 bases, with 18 bases between.

This CDR3 reads CSVPGTSNTGELFF. CDR3 coding DNA: TGCAGCGTACCCGGGACATCGAACACCGGGGAGCTGTTTTTT. This chain joins TRBV29-1 and TRBJ2-2; maybe TRBD1 (6 bases). Trimming removed 6 bases at V and 0 bases at J, with 11 bases between. This CDR3 has 14 residues. Looked up from germline, CDR1 is SQVTM and CDR2 is ANQGSEA.

V gene TRBV6-5 combines with J gene TRBJ2-1; TRBD2 matches 8 bases. The length of the CDR3 is 15 residues. Germline CDR1 MNHEY, CDR2 SVGAGI. Trimming at V came to 10 bases and at J to 0 bases, leaving 8 bases not matched to a gene. The CDR3 region has the DNA TGTGCCACCCTCGGCGGGACTAGCTCCTACAATGAGCAGTTCTTC. It is translated as CATLGGTSSYNEQFF.

The chain is built from TRBV9 and TRBJ2-5, with 7 bases fitting TRBD2. From germline, CDR1 is SGDLS and CDR2 YYNGEE. This CDR3 spans 13 amino acids. The V and J ends lost 4 bases and 4 bases, in that order; junction bases with no gene match: 4. CDR3 residues: CASSLRLAETQYF. Here the CDR3 DNA reads TGTGCCAGCAGCTTACGACTAGCAGAGACCCAGTACTTC.

This chain uses TRBV27 with TRBJ2-5; no clear D gene. The CDR3 length is 15 residues. In germline, CDR1 is MNHEY, CDR2 SMNVEV (reference sequence). Trimming cost V 6 bases and J 9 bases, with 23 bases left between them. The CDR3: CASSRLSGPLVAQYF. The CDR3 bases are TGTGCCAGCAGCCGACTTTCTGGACCGTTGGTCGCCCAGTACTTC.

The chain joins TRBV4-1 to TRBJ1-6; unclear D gene. Between the trimmed V and J ends, which lost 0 bases and 3 bases, there was a span of 9 bases. The CDR3 spans 16 residues. CDR1 is MGHRA and CDR2 is YSYEKL in the germline V gene. The CDR3, as DNA: TGCGCCAGCAGCCAAGACGTGCTAAACTATAATTCACCCCTCCACTTT. Protein product: CASSQDVLNYNSPLHF.

The genes are TRBV5-4 and TRBJ2-7; D is undetermined. The germline V and J ends were trimmed by 5 bases and 0 bases, with 9 bases remaining between them. CDR1 and CDR2 from the germline V gene are SGHNT and YYREEE (reference sequence). The CDR3 loop spans 13 amino acids. The CDR3 here is CASSKASSYEQYF. The DNA for the CDR3 is TGTGCCAGCAGTAAGGCGAGCTCCTACGAGCAGTACTTC.

The genes are TRBV5-5 and TRBJ2-7; D not certain. CDR1 and CDR2 (germline): SGHKS, YYEKEE (reference sequence). CDR3 length: 12 amino acids. V lost 4 bases to trimming and J lost 7 bases, with 12 bases between them. CDR3 protein: CASSLGPHEQYF. The CDR3 DNA sequence: TGTGCCAGCAGCCTCGGCCCCCATGAGCAGTACTTC.

The V gene is TRBV27, the J gene TRBJ1-2; 9 nucleotides agree with TRBD1. This CDR3 contains 15 residues. Germline V gene sequence: CDR1 MNHEY, CDR2 SMNVEV (reference sequence). V gave up 5 bases and J gave up 4 bases; unmatched junction bases: 8. This CDR3 is CASSPPGQGLYGYTF. CDR3 sequence (DNA): TGTGCCAGCAGTCCGCCGGGACAGGGTCTCTATGGCTACACCTTC.

The gene calls are TRBV19 and TRBJ2-5; D is possibly TRBD1 or TRBD2 (5 bases each). V gave up 5 bases and J gave up 5 bases, with 18 bases separating them. Germline V gene sequence: CDR1 LNHDA, CDR2 SQIVND (reference sequence). CDR3 length: 15 residues. CDR3: CASSASRGAGETQYF. CDR3 in DNA: TGTGCCAGTAGTGCCTCCCGAGGGGCAGGGGAGACCCAGTACTTC.

This chain connects TRBV5-4 to TRBJ2-7; D might be TRBD2 (6 bases). The ends were cut back, 4 bases at V and 0 bases at J, with 14 bases in the middle. Germline values: CDR1 SGHNT, CDR2 YYREEE (reference sequence). The CDR3 is made up of 15 amino acids. The CDR3 sequence is CASSPGAGYSYEQYF. For the CDR3, the DNA is TGTGCCAGCAGCCCCGGGGCGGGATACTCCTACGAGCAGTACTTC.

The chain recombines TRBV7-3 with TRBJ2-1; 8 bases match TRBD2. CDR1 is SGHTA, CDR2 FQGTGA, per germline. V was clipped by 5 bases and J by 8 bases; unmatched bases: 11. The CDR3 is made up of 15 amino acids. The CDR3: CASSPSSGGVDEQFF. In DNA, the CDR3 is TGTGCCAGCAGCCCCTCGTCGGGGGGGGTGGATGAGCAGTTCTTC.

The chain has TRBV25-1 and TRBJ2-7; D might be TRBD1 (6 bases). The CDR3 totals 12 residues. CDR1 MGHDK and CDR2 SYGVNS come from the germline V gene. V shed 4 bases and J shed 5 bases, with 9 bases lying between them. CDR3 in amino acids: CASSGNRDEQYF. The CDR3 DNA sequence: TGTGCCAGCAGTGGTAACAGGGACGAGCAGTACTTC.

This chain connects TRBV5-5 to TRBJ1-2; D gene uncertain. Germline V gene data show CDR1 as SGHKS and CDR2 as YYEKEE (reference sequence). Trimming stripped 1 base from V and 2 bases from J, with 0 bases between. The CDR3 loop spans 11 amino acids. The CDR3 loop reads CASSLNYGYTF. The CDR3 DNA is TGTGCCAGCAGCTTGAACTATGGCTACACCTTC.

J is TRBJ2-1 and V is TRBV28; D call uncertain. The CDR3 contains 12 residues. The germline V gene encodes CDR1 MDHEN and CDR2 SYDVKM. V lost 1 base, J lost 6 bases, and 4 bases lay in between. In DNA form, the CDR3 reads TGTGCCAGCAGTTTATCTCGCAATGAGCAGTTCTTC. Translated, it gives CASSLSRNEQFF.

This clone appeared a few times. As DNA, the CDR3 is TGTGCCAGCAGCCAGGTCCTGTGGGCTGAAGCTTTCTTT. It codes for CASSQVLWAEAFF. V is TRBV14 and J is TRBJ1-1; D is undetermined. CDR1 is SGHDN, CDR2 FVKESK, per germline. CDR3 length equals 13 residues. Trimming removed 3 bases from V and 6 bases from J, with 11 bases in between.

V and J are TRBV7-9 and TRBJ1-2, with TRBD1 identical over 7 bases. CDR3 length: 18 amino acids. The germline V gene encodes CDR1 SEHNR and CDR2 FQNEAQ (reference sequence). V lost 2 bases and J lost 1; bases outside the gene matches: 13. CDR3 protein: CASSLKGTANLINYGYTF. In nucleotides, the CDR3 is TGTGCCAGCAGCTTAAAAGGGACAGCTAATCTCATTAACTATGGCTACACCTTC.

The chain has TRBV18 and TRBJ1-1, with 7 bases lining up with TRBD1. The CDR3 spans 14 residues. Per the germline V gene, CDR1 is KGHSH and CDR2 is LQKENI. With V trimmed by 3 bases and J by 5 bases, 6 bases remained unmatched. CDR3 sequence: CASSPQGGPTEAFF. The CDR3, as DNA: TGTGCCAGCTCACCGCAGGGGGGTCCAACTGAAGCTTTCTTT.

This clone came up a few times. J is TRBJ1-1 and V is TRBV19, with no clear D. This CDR3 region has 13 residues. The V gene lost 4 bases and the J gene lost 3 bases, with 9 bases spanning the gap. Looked up from germline, CDR1 is LNHDA and CDR2 is SQIVND (reference sequence). CDR3 residues: CASSKLDYTEAFF. In nucleotides, the CDR3 is TGTGCCAGTAGTAAGCTGGATTACACTGAAGCTTTCTTT.

This chain connects TRBV10-2 to TRBJ2-3, with 14 positions matching TRBD2. The CDR3 length is 16 residues. CDR1 WSHSY and CDR2 SAAADI come from the germline V gene. The J segment lost 5 bases and the V segment lost 4 bases, leaving 5 bases of the junction unmatched. The CDR3 nucleotides read TGCGCCAGCAGTGGTTACGGACTAGCGGGAGGAGATACGCAGTATTTT. Translated: CASSGYGLAGGDTQYF.